The clone carrying this T cell receptor beta chain was counted a single time. The antigen remains unidentified. This entry belongs to a study of T cell responses to AZD1222 COVID-19 vaccine. Study-wide points: Baseline testing showed seropositivity in only a handful of AZD1222 recipients. At 160-218 and 743-854, vaccine-associated CD4 TCRs were dominant, and they spanned spike.

Analyses pooled second doses at about 4 or about 12 weeks. The ends were cut back, 4 bases at V and 0 bases at J, with 16 bases in the middle. The CDR3 is made up of 17 amino acids. The germline gives CDR1 LGHDT, CDR2 YNNKEL (reference sequence). Only in-frame clones appear in the TCRdb table, and some are missing; sequencing was by immunoSEQ multiplex PCR. The sample includes about 140,000 clones, roughly nine tenths of them seen just once. V usage is TRBV3-1 (or the pseudogene TRBV3-2) and J usage is TRBJ1-3, with D unclear. The source of this sequence is an adult who received the AZD1222 COVID-19 vaccine. Sequencing was performed on peripheral blood, taken 28 days after the second AZD1222 dose. The CDR3 here is CASSRTDDGYSGNTIYF. The CDR3 DNA follows: TGTGCCAGCAGCCGGACCGACGACGGTTACTCTGGAAACACCATATATTTT.